Listed below are T cell receptor beta chains from one sample, sequenced in a study of blood T cell repertoires in COVID-19. Measured with immunoSEQ multiplex PCR; TCRdb has only the in-frame clones, and not every one. The table lists 120,000 to 150,000 clones, roughly 86% of them singletons. Sequenced input: peripheral blood. These receptors originate from a woman aged 45-59 years with acute or convalescent COVID-19. The CDR3 runs from the conserved cysteine through the conserved F or W. The D gene is left open where the match is weak. Clone sizes are given selectively: once, few, many, or a class where the clone is expanded.

v_gene: TRBV6-1
j_gene: TRBJ2-2
abundance: .
d_gene: .
CDR3aa: CASSEVVLNTGELFF
CDR3nt: TGTGCCAGCAGTGAAGTCGTCCTTAACACCGGGGAGCTGTTTTTT

v_gene: TRBV18
j_gene: TRBJ2-7
abundance: once
d_gene: .
CDR3aa: CASSPSDRSYEQYF
CDR3nt: TGTGCCAGCTCACCGAGTGACAGGTCCTACGAGCAGTACTTC

v_gene: TRBV11-2
j_gene: TRBJ1-1
abundance: .
d_gene: .
CDR3aa: CASSFRGPNSNTEAFF
CDR3nt: TGTGCCAGCAGCTTCCGAGGGCCAAACTCGAACACTGAAGCTTTCTTT

v_gene: TRBV7-3
j_gene: TRBJ2-3
abundance: .
d_gene: TRBD2
CDR3aa: CASSGTSGISDTQYF
CDR3nt: TGTGCCAGCAGCGGGACTAGCGGGATTTCAGATACGCAGTATTTT

v_gene: TRBV13
j_gene: TRBJ2-5
abundance: .
d_gene: .
CDR3aa: CASSGMTEQETQYF
CDR3nt: TGTGCCAGCAGCGGAATGACAGAGCAAGAGACCCAGTACTTC

v_gene: TRBV6-5
j_gene: TRBJ1-6
abundance: .
d_gene: TRBD1
CDR3aa: CASTRTGGNNSPLHF
CDR3nt: TGTGCCAGCACTCGTACAGGGGGCAATAATTCACCCCTCCACTTT

v_gene: TRBV24-1
j_gene: TRBJ1-1
abundance: .
d_gene: TRBD1
CDR3aa: CATEGQGNTEAFF
CDR3nt: TGTGCCACCGAGGGACAGGGGAACACTGAAGCTTTCTTT

v_gene: TRBV10-3
j_gene: TRBJ1-3
abundance: .
d_gene: TRBD1
CDR3aa: CAISERTGTGGHTIYF
CDR3nt: TGTGCCATCAGTGAGCGGACCGGGACAGGCGGCCACACCATATATTTT

v_gene: TRBV15
j_gene: TRBJ2-6
abundance: few
d_gene: .
CDR3aa: CATSRDPAGDGANVLTF
CDR3nt: TGTGCCACCAGCAGAGATCCGGCAGGGGATGGGGCCAACGTCCTGACTTTC

v_gene: TRBV6-6
j_gene: TRBJ1-6
abundance: once
d_gene: TRBD1
CDR3aa: CASSSGTDFPLHF
CDR3nt: TGTGCCAGCAGCTCCGGGACAGACTTCCCCCTCCACTTT

v_gene: TRBV9
j_gene: TRBJ1-2
abundance: .
d_gene: TRBD1
CDR3aa: CASSADREPFYGYTF
CDR3nt: TGTGCCAGCAGCGCGGACAGGGAGCCCTTCTATGGCTACACCTTC

v_gene: TRBV5-1
j_gene: TRBJ2-3
abundance: .
d_gene: TRBD1
CDR3aa: CASSLGDSTDTQYF
CDR3nt: TGCGCCAGCAGCTTAGGGGACAGTACAGATACGCAGTATTTT

v_gene: TRBV9
j_gene: TRBJ1-5
abundance: .
d_gene: .
CDR3aa: CASSVEGGNQPQHF
CDR3nt: TGTGCCAGCAGCGTCGAGGGCGGCAATCAGCCCCAGCATTTT

v_gene: TRBV6-6
j_gene: TRBJ2-3
abundance: .
d_gene: TRBD1
CDR3aa: CASSYSGQGADTQYF
CDR3nt: TGTGCCAGCAGTTACTCGGGACAGGGGGCAGATACGCAGTATTTT

v_gene: TRBV6-2/TRBV6-3
j_gene: TRBJ2-3
abundance: .
d_gene: .
CDR3aa: CASSYSEAGSRTQYF
CDR3nt: TGTGCCAGCAGTTATTCAGAGGCGGGGTCGAGGACGCAGTATTTT

v_gene: TRBV19
j_gene: TRBJ2-6
abundance: .
d_gene: .
CDR3aa: CARGRPFSGANVLTF
CDR3nt: TGTGCCAGGGGGCGCCCCTTCTCTGGGGCCAACGTCCTGACTTTC